These T cell receptor beta chains were read from a single sample in a study of blood T cells in healthy people across ages. TCRdb redid the calling of the 5' RACE reads with MiXCR, one entry per CDR3 protein. The sample carries about 680,000 distinct CDR3 sequences, roughly 50% recorded once. The material sequenced was blood. The source of these receptors is a woman aged 55-75 years in good health. CDR3s include the opening cysteine and the closing phenylalanine or tryptophan. A D gene is named only where the DNA matches it firmly. The size entry is marked missing in some rows and otherwise reads once, few, many or a size class.

14	TRBJ2-1	-	-	TRBV10-3	CAISSGLLKDEQFF	TGTGCCATCAGTTCGGGACTCCTTAAAGATGAGCAGTTCTTC
16	TRBJ2-1	-	few	TRBV6-5	CASRGLQFSSYNEQFF	TGTGCCAGCAGGGGTCTACAGTTTAGCTCCTACAATGAGCAGTTCTTC
13	TRBJ2-1	-	-	TRBV7-9	CACSLVVGEEQFF	TGTGCCTGCAGCTTAGTGGTAGGAGAGGAGCAGTTCTTC
13	TRBJ2-1	TRBD2	-	TRBV20-1	CSARESSGGEQFF	TGCAGTGCTAGAGAGTCATCGGGAGGTGAGCAGTTCTTC
15	TRBJ2-7	TRBD2	many	TRBV7-2	CASSPRLAGDNEQYF	TGTGCCAGCAGCCCCCGACTAGCGGGAGATAACGAGCAGTACTTC
15	TRBJ1-2	-	few	TRBV4-2	CASSQYRGTAGFGTF	TGTGCCAGCAGCCAGTACCGGGGGACGGCGGGGTTTGGCACCTTC
16	TRBJ2-3	-	-	TRBV4-2	CASRRELGSSTDTQYF	TGTGCCAGCAGAAGGGAGTTGGGCTCGAGCACAGATACGCAGTATTTT
16	TRBJ2-5	TRBD1	few	TRBV7-2	CASSSRTGGSGETQYF	TGTGCCAGCAGCTCGCGGACAGGGGGCTCTGGAGAGACCCAGTACTTC
20	TRBJ2-7	-	-	TRBV24-1	CATSDLRDIPSTGHSYEQYF	TGTGCCACCAGTGATTTGCGTGATATTCCATCGACCGGGCACTCCTACGAGCAGTACTTC
12	TRBJ2-7	-	-	TRBV20-1	CSVAGANYEQYF	TGCAGTGTGGCAGGGGCAAACTACGAGCAGTACTTC
15	TRBJ1-2	-	-	TRBV27	CASSRQQGPNYGYTF	TGTGCCAGCAGTCGACAACAGGGCCCTAACTATGGCTACACCTTC
17	TRBJ2-1	TRBD2	-	TRBV18	CASSPNQAGGRYNEQFF	TGTGCCAGCTCACCGAACCAGGCGGGAGGGAGGTACAATGAGCAGTTCTTC
14	TRBJ2-7	TRBD1	few	TRBV5-4	CASSPGQGKGEQYF	TGTGCCAGCAGCCCTGGACAGGGGAAAGGCGAGCAGTACTTC
15	TRBJ2-5	TRBD2	-	TRBV30	CAWSPGLAAQETQYF	TGTGCCTGGAGTCCCGGACTAGCGGCCCAAGAGACCCAGTACTTC
13	TRBJ1-4	-	-	TRBV29-1	CSVQGGINEKLFF	TGCAGCGTTCAAGGAGGGATTAATGAAAAACTGTTTTTT
17	TRBJ2-3	-	-	TRBV3-1	CASSQSDLWASTDTQYF	TGTGCCAGCAGCCAATCCGACCTTTGGGCCAGCACAGATACGCAGTATTTT
15	TRBJ2-1	TRBD1	few	TRBV7-2	CASSFQQGAYNEQFF	TGTGCCAGCAGCTTCCAACAGGGGGCCTACAATGAGCAGTTCTTC
14	TRBJ2-5	TRBD1	-	TRBV6-2/TRBV6-3	CASRTQGAVETQYF	TGTGCCAGCAGAACACAGGGGGCAGTGGAGACCCAGTACTTC
15	TRBJ2-7	TRBD2	many	TRBV28	CASSLRGSTSYEQYF	TGTGCCAGCAGTTTGCGGGGGTCGACTTCCTACGAGCAGTACTTC
16	TRBJ1-2	-	few	TRBV29-1	CSVERQSSGHFYGYTF	TGCAGCGTTGAACGTCAGTCCTCCGGACACTTCTATGGCTACACCTTC